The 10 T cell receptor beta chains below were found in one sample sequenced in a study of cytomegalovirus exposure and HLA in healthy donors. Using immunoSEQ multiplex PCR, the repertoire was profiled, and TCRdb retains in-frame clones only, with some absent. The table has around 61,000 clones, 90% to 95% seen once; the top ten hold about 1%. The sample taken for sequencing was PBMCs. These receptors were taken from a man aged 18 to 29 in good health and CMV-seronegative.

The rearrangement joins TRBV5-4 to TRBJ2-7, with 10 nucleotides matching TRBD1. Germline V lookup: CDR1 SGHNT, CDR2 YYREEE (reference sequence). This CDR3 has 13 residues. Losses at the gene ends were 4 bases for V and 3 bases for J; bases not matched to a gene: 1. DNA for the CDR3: TGTGCCAGCAGCAGGGACAGGGGCTACGAGCAGTACTTC. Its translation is CASSRDRGYEQYF.

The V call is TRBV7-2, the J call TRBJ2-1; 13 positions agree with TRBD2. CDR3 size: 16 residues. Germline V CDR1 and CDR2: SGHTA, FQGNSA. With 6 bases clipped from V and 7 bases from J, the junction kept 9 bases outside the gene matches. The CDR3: CASSLPGLAGVNEQFF. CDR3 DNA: TGTGCCAGCAGTTTACCCGGACTAGCGGGAGTTAATGAGCAGTTCTTC.

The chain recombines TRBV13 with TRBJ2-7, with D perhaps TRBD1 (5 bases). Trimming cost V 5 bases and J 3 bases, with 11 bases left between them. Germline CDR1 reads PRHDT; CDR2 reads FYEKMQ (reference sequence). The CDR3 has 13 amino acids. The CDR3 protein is CASSTQQGYEQYF. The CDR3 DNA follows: TGTGCCAGCAGCACCCAGCAGGGCTACGAGCAGTACTTC.

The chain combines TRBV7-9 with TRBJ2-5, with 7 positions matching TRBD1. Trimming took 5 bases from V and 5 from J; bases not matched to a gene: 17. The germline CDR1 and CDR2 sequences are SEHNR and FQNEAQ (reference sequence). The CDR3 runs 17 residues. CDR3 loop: CASSPDGTAGGRETQYF. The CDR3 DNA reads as TGTGCCAGCAGCCCAGATGGGACAGCCGGAGGCAGGGAGACCCAGTACTTC.

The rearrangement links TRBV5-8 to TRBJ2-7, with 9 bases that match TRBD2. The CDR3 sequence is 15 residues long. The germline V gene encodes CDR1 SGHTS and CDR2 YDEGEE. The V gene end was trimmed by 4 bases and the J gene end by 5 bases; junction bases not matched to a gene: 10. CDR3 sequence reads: CASSDSGRGSNEQYF. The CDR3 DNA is TGTGCCAGCAGCGATAGCGGGAGAGGATCAAACGAGCAGTACTTC. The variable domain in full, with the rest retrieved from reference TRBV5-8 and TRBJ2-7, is EAGVTQSPTHLIKTRGQQATLRCSPISGHTSVYWYQQALGLGLQFLLWYDEGEERNRGNFPPRFSGRQFPNYSSELNVNALELEDSALYLCASSDSGRGSNEQYFGPGTRLTVT.

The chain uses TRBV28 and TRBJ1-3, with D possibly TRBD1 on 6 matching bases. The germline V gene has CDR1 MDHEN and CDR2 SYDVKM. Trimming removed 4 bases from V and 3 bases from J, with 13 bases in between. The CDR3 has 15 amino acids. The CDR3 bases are TGTGCCAGCAGTTCCCCCGGGACAAGTGGAAACACCATATATTTT. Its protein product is CASSSPGTSGNTIYF. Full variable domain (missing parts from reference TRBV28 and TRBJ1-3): DVKVTQSSRYLVKRTGEKVFLECVQDMDHENMFWYRQDPGLGLRLIYFSYDVKMKEKGDIPEGYSVSREKKERFSLILESASTNQTSMYLCASSSPGTSGNTIYFGEGSWLTVV.

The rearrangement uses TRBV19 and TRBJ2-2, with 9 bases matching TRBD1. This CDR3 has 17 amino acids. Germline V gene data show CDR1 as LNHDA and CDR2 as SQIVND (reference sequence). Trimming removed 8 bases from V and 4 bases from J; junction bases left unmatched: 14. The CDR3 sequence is CASSTQGARKSTGELFF. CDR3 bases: TGTGCCAGTTCGACACAGGGGGCGCGTAAATCCACCGGGGAGCTGTTTTTT.

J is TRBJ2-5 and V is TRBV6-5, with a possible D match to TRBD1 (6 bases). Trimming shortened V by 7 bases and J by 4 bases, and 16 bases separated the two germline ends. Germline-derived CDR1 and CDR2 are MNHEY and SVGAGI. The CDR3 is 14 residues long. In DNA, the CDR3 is TGTGCCAGCAAAGTCAACAGGGCAGTAGAGACCCAGTACTTC. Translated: CASKVNRAVETQYF.

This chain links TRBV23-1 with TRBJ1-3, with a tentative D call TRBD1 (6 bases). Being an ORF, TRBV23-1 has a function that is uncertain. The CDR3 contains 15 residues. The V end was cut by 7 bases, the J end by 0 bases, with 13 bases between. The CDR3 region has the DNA TGCGCCAGCAAGTTGCCAGGGGACTCTGGAAACACCATATATTTT. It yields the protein CASKLPGDSGNTIYF.

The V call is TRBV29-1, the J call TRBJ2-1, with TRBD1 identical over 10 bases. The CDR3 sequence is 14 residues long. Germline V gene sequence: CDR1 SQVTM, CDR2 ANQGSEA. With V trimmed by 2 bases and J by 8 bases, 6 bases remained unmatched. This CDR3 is CSVEFRDRGDEQFF. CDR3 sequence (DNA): TGCAGCGTTGAATTCCGGGACAGGGGTGATGAGCAGTTCTTC.